This T cell receptor (beta chain) was profiled in a study of early T cells in non-severe SARS-CoV-2 infection. Across the study: From unsorted whole blood, bulk RNA was sequenced, and the chains remained unpaired.

The V gene's germline CDR1 is PRHDT and CDR2 FYEKMQ (reference sequence). V gave up 7 bases and J gave up 1 base, with 16 bases separating them. This CDR3 comprises 15 residues. Attachment of unique molecular identifiers was made to individual cDNA molecules. Each CDR3 protein gets one entry after TCRdb re-called the 5' RACE reads with MiXCR. Seen here are under 85,000 distinct CDR3 sequences, roughly an eighth observed once, and the top ten hold approximately 2.5%. Many counts were recorded for this clonotype. Input material: whole blood. This chain links TRBV13 with TRBJ1-1; D remains unclear. This sequence originates from an adult who was a healthcare worker with PCR-confirmed SARS-CoV-2 infection or an uninfected control (not recorded which). The CDR3 is CASTAATGTNTEAFF. CDR3 DNA sequence: TGTGCCAGCACCGCCGCGACGGGAACGAACACTGAAGCTTTCTTT.